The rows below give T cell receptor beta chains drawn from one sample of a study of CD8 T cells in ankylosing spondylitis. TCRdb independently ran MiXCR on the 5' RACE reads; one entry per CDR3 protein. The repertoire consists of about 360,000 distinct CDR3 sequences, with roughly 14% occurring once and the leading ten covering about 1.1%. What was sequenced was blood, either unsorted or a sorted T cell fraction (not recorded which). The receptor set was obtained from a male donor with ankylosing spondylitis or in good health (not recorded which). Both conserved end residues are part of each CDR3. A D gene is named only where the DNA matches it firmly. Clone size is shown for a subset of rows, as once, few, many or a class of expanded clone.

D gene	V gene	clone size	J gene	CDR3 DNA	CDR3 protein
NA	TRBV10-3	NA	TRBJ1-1	TGTGCCATCAGGGGGGACGGCGAAGCTTTCTTT	CAIRGDGEAFF
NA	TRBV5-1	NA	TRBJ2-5	TGCGCCAGCAGCTTGGCGGCGCCCGGAGCCCAAGAGACCCAGTACTTC	CASSLAAPGAQETQYF
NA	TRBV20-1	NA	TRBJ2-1	TGCAGTGTAGGGTGGCGTGAGCAGTTCTTC	CSVGWREQFF
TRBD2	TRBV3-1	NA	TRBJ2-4	TGTGCCAGCAGCCAGGGCATAGCGGGGGATCGCATTCAGTACTTC	CASSQGIAGDRIQYF
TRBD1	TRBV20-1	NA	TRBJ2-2	TGCAGTGCTAGTCCGGGACAGGCGAACACCGGGGAGCTGTTTTTT	CSASPGQANTGELFF
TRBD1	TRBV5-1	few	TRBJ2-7	TGCGCCAGCAGCTTGGGGCAGACAGGGGCCTACGAGCAGTACTTC	CASSLGQTGAYEQYF
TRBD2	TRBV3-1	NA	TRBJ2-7	TGTGCCAGCAGAGCGGCGGGAGGGCGGTACGAGCAGTACTTC	CASRAAGGRYEQYF
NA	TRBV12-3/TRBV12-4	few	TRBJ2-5	TGTGCCAGCAGCAGCACTCAAGAGACCCAGTACTTC	CASSSTQETQYF
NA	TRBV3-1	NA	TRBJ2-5	TGTGCCAGCAGCCAGAGGCCGGGCGGAGAGACCCAGTACTTC	CASSQRPGGETQYF
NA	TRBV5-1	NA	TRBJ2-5	TGCGACAGCAGCAACAATGGGGGAGGAGAGACCCAGTACTTC	CDSSNNGGGETQYF
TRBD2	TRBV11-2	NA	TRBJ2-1	TGTGCCAGCAGCTTAGAGACTAGCGCTAACTCCTACAATGAGCAGTTCTTC	CASSLETSANSYNEQFF
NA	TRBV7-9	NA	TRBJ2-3	TGTGCCAGCAGCCTTCCCATGGGGCGGAAGGACGGGGATACGCAGTATTTT	CASSLPMGRKDGDTQYF
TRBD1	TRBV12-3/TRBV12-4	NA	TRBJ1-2	TGTGCCTCCGGAACAGGGGGCGACTATGGCTACACCTTC	CASGTGGDYGYTF
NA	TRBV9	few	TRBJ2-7	TGTGCCAGCACCCCTGGTCAGGCTTCCTACGAGCAGTACTTC	CASTPGQASYEQYF
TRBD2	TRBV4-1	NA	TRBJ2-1	TGCGCCAGCAGCCAAAGGGGAGAGGGGACTAGCGGGTACAATGAGCAGTTCTTC	CASSQRGEGTSGYNEQFF
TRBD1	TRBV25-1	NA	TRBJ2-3	TGTGCCAGTACCCCTAGACAGGGCTGGCCAGATACGCAGTATTTT	CASTPRQGWPDTQYF
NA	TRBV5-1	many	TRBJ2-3	TGCGCCAGCAGCTTGGCAGCCTTGGCTGGAGATACGCAGTATTTT	CASSLAALAGDTQYF
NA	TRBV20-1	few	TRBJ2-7	TGCAGTGCTAGGGAGACAGGGAGGAACTACGAGCAGTACTTC	CSARETGRNYEQYF
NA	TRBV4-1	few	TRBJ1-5	TGCGCCAGCAGCCAAGAATCCGGCGGATATAGCAATCAGCCCCAGCATTTT	CASSQESGGYSNQPQHF
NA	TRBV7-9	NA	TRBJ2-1	TGTGCCAGCAGCTCACGACAGCACTCCTACAATGAGCAGTTCTTC	CASSSRQHSYNEQFF
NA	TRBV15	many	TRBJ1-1	TGTGCCACCAGCCTATCCTTCATGGGCTCTGAAGCTTTCTTT	CATSLSFMGSEAFF
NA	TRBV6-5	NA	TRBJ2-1	TGTGCCGCGGGGAGAGGGAATGAGCAGTTCTTC	CAAGRGNEQFF